This entry describes one TCR beta chain. These data belong to a study of shared T cell receptors in the human thymus. CDR1 is SGDLS, CDR2 YYNGEE, per germline. The CDR3 is made up of 17 amino acids. Trimming took 4 bases from V and 1 from J; bases not matched to a gene: 8. TCRdb's table, derived via immunoSEQ multiplex PCR, lists solely in-frame clones and lacks some. Here the sample spans 500,000 to 550,000 clones, around 78% being singletons. The same data also went into a second study, on human thymus T cells. That paper notes: Immunologically healthy infants in Finland undergoing congenital heart defect surgery were the donors. Thymus specimens were resections from corrective heart surgery. Thymic as well as blood repertoires seemed to favor certain V and J genes unevenly. As related research reported, thymic repertoires overlapped highly among unrelated individuals.

The sequencing input was thymocytes. This receptor was taken from a boy in the first two years of life with a congenital heart defect. J is TRBJ2-6 and V is TRBV9, with 7 bases aligning to TRBD2. CDR3 residues: CASSQMGGGSGANVLTF. The CDR3 coding sequence is TGTGCCAGCAGCCAAATGGGGGGGGGATCTGGGGCCAACGTCCTGACTTTC.